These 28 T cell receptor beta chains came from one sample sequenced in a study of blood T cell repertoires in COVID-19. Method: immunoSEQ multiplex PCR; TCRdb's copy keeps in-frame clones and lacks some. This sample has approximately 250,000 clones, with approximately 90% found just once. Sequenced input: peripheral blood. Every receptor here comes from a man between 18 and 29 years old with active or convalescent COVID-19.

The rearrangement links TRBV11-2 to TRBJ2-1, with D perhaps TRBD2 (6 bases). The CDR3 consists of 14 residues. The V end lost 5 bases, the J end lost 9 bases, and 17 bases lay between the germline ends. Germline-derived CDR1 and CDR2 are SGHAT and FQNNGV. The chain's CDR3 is CASSRLLREFEQFF. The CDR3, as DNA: TGTGCCAGCAGCCGACTCCTCCGGGAGTTTGAGCAGTTCTTC.

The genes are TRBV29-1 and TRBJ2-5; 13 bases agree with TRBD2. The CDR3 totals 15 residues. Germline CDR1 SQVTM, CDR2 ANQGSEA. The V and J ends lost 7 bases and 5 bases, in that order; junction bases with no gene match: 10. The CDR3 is CSAVGLAGVGETQYF. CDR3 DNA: TGCAGCGCTGTAGGACTAGCGGGAGTCGGGGAGACCCAGTACTTC.

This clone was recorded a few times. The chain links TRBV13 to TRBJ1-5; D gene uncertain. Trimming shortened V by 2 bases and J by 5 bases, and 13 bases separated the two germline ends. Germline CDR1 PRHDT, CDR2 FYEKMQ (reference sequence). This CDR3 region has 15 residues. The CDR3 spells CASSLPARQDQPQHF. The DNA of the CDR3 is TGTGCCAGCAGCTTACCCGCCCGGCAGGATCAGCCCCAGCATTTT.

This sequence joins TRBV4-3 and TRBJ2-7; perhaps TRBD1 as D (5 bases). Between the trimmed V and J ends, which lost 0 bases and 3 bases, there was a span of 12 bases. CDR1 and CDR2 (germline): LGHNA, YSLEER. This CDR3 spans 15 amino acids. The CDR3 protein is CASSQETGVNYEQYF. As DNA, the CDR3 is TGCGCCAGCAGCCAAGAAACAGGAGTTAACTACGAGCAGTACTTC.

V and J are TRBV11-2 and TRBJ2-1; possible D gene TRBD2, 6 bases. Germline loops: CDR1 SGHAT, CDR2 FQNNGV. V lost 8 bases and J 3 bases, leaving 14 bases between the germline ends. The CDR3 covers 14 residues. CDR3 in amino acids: CASCRTTVYNEQFF. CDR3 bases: TGTGCCAGCTGTAGGACTACAGTCTACAATGAGCAGTTCTTC.

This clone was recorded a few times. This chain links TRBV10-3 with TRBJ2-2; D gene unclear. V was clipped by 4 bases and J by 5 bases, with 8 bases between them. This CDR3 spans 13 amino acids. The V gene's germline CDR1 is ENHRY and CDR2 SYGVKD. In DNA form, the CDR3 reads TGTGCCATCAGTGGCAGGCCGACCGGGGAGCTGTTTTTT. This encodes CAISGRPTGELFF.

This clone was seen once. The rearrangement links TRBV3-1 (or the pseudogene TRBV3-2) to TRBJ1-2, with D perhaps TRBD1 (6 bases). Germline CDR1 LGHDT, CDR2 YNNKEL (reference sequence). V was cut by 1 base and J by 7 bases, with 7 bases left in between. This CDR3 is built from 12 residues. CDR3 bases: TGTGCCAGCAGCCAAGGGGACACTGGCTACACCTTC. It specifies CASSQGDTGYTF.

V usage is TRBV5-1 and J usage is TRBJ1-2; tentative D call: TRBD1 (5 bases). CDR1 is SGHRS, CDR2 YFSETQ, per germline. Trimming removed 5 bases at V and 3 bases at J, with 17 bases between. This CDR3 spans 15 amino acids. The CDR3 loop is CASRGQRWGYYGYTF. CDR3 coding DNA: TGCGCCAGCAGAGGACAAAGGTGGGGCTACTATGGCTACACCTTC.

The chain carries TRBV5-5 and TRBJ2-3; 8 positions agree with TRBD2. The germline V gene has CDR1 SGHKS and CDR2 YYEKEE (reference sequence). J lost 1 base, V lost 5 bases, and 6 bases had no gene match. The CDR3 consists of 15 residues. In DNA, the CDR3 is TGTGCCAGCAGGCGGGTAGCGGGGCGCACAGATACGCAGTATTTT. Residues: CASRRVAGRTDTQYF.

CDR3 nucleotide sequence: TGCAGTGCTAGTCCCTATTGGGGGGGGGATCAGCCCCAGCATTTT. It translates to CSASPYWGGDQPQHF. V is TRBV20-1 and J is TRBJ1-5, with D perhaps matching TRBD1 (5 bases). The V gene lost 3 bases and the J gene lost 5 bases, with 17 bases spanning the gap. The length of the CDR3 is 15 residues. Germline CDR1 is DFQATT and CDR2 is SNEGSKA (reference sequence).

CDR3 loop: CASSLGMYENQPQHF. The CDR3 DNA reads TGTGCCAGCAGCTTAGGTATGTACGAGAATCAGCCCCAGCATTTT. The rearrangement joins TRBV7-2 to TRBJ1-5; unclear D gene. The CDR3 is made up of 15 amino acids. The V end lost 1 base, the J end lost 4 bases, and 11 bases lay between the germline ends. CDR1 is SGHTA, CDR2 FQGNSA, per germline.

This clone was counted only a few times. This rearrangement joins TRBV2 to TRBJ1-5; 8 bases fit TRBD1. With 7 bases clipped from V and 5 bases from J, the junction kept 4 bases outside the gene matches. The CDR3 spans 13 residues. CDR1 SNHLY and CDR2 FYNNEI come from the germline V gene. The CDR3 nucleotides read TGTGCCAGCAATCTACAGGGGGATCAGCCCCAGCATTTT. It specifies CASNLQGDQPQHF.

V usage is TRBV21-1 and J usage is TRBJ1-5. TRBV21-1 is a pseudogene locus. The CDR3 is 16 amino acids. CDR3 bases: TGTGCCAGCAGCAAAGACCGGAGGGCAGGGAATCAGCCCCAGCATTTT. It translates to CASSKDRRAGNQPQHF.

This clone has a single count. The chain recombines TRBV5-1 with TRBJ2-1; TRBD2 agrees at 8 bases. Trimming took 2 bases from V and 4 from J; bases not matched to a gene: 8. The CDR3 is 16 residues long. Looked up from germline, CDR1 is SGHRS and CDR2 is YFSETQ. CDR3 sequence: CASSFEVGLVYNEQFF. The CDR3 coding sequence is TGCGCCAGCAGCTTCGAGGTGGGACTAGTATACAATGAGCAGTTCTTC.

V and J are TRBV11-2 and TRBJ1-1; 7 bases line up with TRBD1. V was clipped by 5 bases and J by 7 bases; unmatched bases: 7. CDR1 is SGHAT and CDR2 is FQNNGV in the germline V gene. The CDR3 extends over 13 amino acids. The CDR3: CASSPPGTVEAFF. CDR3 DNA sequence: TGTGCCAGCAGCCCTCCCGGGACAGTTGAAGCTTTCTTT.

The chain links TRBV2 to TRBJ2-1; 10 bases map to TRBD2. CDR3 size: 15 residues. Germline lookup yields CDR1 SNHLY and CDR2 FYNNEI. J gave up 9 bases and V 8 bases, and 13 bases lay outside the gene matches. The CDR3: CASYRTSGPEGEQFF. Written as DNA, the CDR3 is TGTGCCAGCTATAGGACTAGCGGTCCGGAGGGTGAGCAGTTCTTC.

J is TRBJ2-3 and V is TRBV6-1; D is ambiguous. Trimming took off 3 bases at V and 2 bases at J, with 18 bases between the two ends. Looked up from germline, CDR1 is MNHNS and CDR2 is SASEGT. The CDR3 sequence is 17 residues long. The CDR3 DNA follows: TGTGCCAGCAGTGACGTCCCTTTAGAGGATCCCACAGATACGCAGTATTTT. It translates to CASSDVPLEDPTDTQYF.

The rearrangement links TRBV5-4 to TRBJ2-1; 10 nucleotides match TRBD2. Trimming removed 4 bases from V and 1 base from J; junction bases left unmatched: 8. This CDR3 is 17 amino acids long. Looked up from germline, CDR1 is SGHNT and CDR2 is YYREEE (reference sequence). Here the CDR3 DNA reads TGTGCCAGCAGCCATAGGGCAGCGGGAGGGTCCTACAATGAGCAGTTCTTC. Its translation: CASSHRAAGGSYNEQFF.

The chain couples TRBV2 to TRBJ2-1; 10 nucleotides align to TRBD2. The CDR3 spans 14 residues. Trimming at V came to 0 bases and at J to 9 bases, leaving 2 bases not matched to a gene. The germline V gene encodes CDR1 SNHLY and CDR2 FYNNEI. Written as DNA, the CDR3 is TGTGCCAGCAGTGAAGCTCGGACTAGCGGTGAGCAGTTCTTC. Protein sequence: CASSEARTSGEQFF. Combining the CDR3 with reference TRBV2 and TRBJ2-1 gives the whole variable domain EPEVTQTPSHQVTQMGQEVILRCVPISNHLYFYWYRQILGQKVEFLVSFYNNEISEKSEIFDDQFSVERPDGSNFTLKIRSTKLEDSAMYFCASSEARTSGEQFFGPGTRLTVL.

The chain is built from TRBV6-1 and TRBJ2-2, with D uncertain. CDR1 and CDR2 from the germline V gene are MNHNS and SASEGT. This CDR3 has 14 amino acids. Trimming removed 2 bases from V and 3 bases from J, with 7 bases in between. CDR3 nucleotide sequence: TGTGCCAGCAGTGAATATCGGGACACCGGGGAGCTGTTTTTT. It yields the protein CASSEYRDTGELFF.

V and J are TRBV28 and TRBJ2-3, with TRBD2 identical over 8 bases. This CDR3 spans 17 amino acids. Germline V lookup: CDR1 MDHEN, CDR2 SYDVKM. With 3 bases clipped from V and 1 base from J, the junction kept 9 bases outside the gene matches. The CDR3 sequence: CASSFGEAGDGTDTQYF. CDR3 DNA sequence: TGTGCCAGCAGTTTTGGAGAAGCGGGAGACGGCACAGATACGCAGTATTTT.

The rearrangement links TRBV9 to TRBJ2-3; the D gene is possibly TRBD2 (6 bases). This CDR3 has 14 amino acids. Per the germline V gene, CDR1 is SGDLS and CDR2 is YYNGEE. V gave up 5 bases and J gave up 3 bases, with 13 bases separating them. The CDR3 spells CASSIQAGTDTQYF. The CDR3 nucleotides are TGTGCCAGCAGTATTCAGGCGGGGACAGATACGCAGTATTTT.

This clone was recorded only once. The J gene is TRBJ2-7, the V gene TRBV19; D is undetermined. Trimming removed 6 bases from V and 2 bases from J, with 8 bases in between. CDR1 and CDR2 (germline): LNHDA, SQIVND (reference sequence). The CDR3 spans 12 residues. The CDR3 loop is CASRSRTYEQYF. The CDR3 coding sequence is TGTGCCAGTAGATCTAGGACCTACGAGCAGTACTTC.

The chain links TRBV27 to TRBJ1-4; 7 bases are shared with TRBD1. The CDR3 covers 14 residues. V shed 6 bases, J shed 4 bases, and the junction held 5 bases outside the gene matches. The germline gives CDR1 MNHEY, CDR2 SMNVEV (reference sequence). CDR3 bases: TGTGCCAGCAGCTACCGGGACAGTAATGAAAAACTGTTTTTT. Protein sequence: CASSYRDSNEKLFF.

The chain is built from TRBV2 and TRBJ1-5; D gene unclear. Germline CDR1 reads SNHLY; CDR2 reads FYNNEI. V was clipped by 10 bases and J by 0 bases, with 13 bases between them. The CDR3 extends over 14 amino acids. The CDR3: CATGRENSNQPQHF. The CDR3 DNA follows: TGTGCCACCGGGCGGGAAAATAGCAATCAGCCCCAGCATTTT.

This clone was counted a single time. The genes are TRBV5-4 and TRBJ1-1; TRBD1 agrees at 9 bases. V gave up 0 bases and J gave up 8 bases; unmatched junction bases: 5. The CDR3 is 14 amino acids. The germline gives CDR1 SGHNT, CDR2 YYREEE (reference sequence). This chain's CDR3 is CASSLDRGLFEAFF. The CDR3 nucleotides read TGTGCCAGCAGCTTGGACAGGGGGCTTTTCGAAGCTTTCTTT.

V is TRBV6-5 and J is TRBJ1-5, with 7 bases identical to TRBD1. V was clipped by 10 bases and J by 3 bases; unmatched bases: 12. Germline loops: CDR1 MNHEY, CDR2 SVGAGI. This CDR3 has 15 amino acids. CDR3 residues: CATRGGRFINQPQHF. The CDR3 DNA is TGTGCCACCAGAGGGGGCAGGTTCATCAATCAGCCCCAGCATTTT.

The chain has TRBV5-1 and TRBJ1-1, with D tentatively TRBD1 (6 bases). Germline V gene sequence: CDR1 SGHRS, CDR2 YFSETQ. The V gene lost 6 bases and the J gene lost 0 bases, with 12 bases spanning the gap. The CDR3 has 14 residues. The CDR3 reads CASKPQGMNTEAFF. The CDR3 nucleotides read TGCGCCAGCAAGCCACAGGGCATGAACACTGAAGCTTTCTTT.